These 19 T cell receptor beta chains were all obtained from the same sample, sequenced in a study of beta chain features in type 1 diabetes. Reverse transcription of all isolated RNA meant that expressed TCRB transcripts were sequenced. Produced via immunoSEQ multiplex PCR; TCRdb's table is partial and in-frame only. The sample consists of fewer than 350,000 clones, about 20% of them appearing once. The sequencing input was naive CD4+ T cells from blood. These receptors all stem from a woman aged 18-35 years in good health.

A few counts support this clone. The chain combines TRBV15 with TRBJ2-5, with D perhaps TRBD1 (6 bases). The germline V gene encodes CDR1 LNHNV and CDR2 YYDKDF (reference sequence). The CDR3 has 16 residues. V was pared by 0 bases and J by 3 bases, with 14 bases between. The CDR3 loop is CATSRDRSQGKETQYF. CDR3 in DNA: TGTGCCACCAGCAGAGATCGGTCCCAGGGGAAAGAGACCCAGTACTTC.

This clone has more than one count but fewer than ten. This chain joins TRBV2 and TRBJ2-6; maybe TRBD2 (6 bases). The germline gives CDR1 SNHLY, CDR2 FYNNEI. V was trimmed by 7 bases and J by 0 bases, leaving 13 bases between them. The CDR3 extends over 16 amino acids. This chain's CDR3 is CASTKRVSSGANVLTF. The CDR3 coding sequence is TGTGCCAGCACTAAGCGGGTTAGCTCTGGGGCCAACGTCCTGACTTTC.

The rearrangement links TRBV25-1 to TRBJ2-2; TRBD1 matches at 8 bases. The CDR3 runs to 15 residues. Germline V CDR1 and CDR2: MGHDK, SYGVNS. The V segment lost 3 bases and the J segment 5 bases; nucleotides outside the gene matches: 5. The CDR3 region is CASSENRGDTGELFF. Written as DNA, the CDR3 is TGTGCCAGCAGTGAGAACAGGGGGGATACCGGGGAGCTGTTTTTT.

This clone came up a few times. The V and J genes are TRBV29-1 and TRBJ2-3; possible D gene TRBD2, 5 bases. The germline V gene encodes CDR1 SQVTM and CDR2 ANQGSEA. CDR3 size: 11 residues. The V end lost 4 bases, the J end lost 5 bases, and 7 bases lay between the germline ends. The CDR3 nucleotides are TGCAGCGTTGTTGAGGGAGATACGCAGTATTTT. Protein: CSVVEGDTQYF.

In the case of this clone: Other DNA variants within this sample encode the same CDR3. The gene calls are TRBV9 and TRBJ2-7, with D possibly matching TRBD2 (5 bases). CDR3 length: 14 amino acids. With 2 bases removed from V and 1 base from J, the gap between germline ends came to 10 bases. Germline V gene data show CDR1 as SGDLS and CDR2 as YYNGEE. CDR3 region: CASSVSGQSYEQYF. In DNA, the CDR3 is TGTGCCAGCAGCGTCAGCGGCCAATCCTACGAGCAGTACTTC.

The rearrangement joins TRBV14 to TRBJ1-2; 7 positions agree with TRBD1. The CDR3 loop spans 16 amino acids. The J segment lost 0 bases and the V segment lost 3 bases, leaving 7 bases of the junction unmatched. Germline values: CDR1 SGHDN, CDR2 FVKESK. The CDR3 loop reads CASSHGLRGTNYGYTF. The CDR3 region has the DNA TGTGCCAGCAGCCACGGGCTCAGGGGGACTAACTATGGCTACACCTTC.

This clone has a handful of counts. The chain carries TRBV6-1 and TRBJ2-7, with a possible D match to TRBD1 (6 bases). Trimming removed 11 bases at V and 2 bases at J, with 16 bases between. CDR1 is MNHNS, CDR2 SASEGT, per germline. The CDR3 contains 13 residues. For the CDR3, the DNA is TGTGCCGGGTCAAGGGGGACCGCCTACGAGCAGTACTTC. It specifies CAGSRGTAYEQYF.

The rearrangement joins TRBV5-1 to TRBJ2-7; 8 nucleotides match TRBD2. J lost 4 bases, V lost 2 bases, and 5 bases had no gene match. Germline-derived CDR1 and CDR2 are SGHRS and YFSETQ. The CDR3 consists of 14 residues. The CDR3: CASSFTSGKYEQYF. The CDR3 DNA reads as TGCGCCAGCAGCTTCACTAGCGGAAAGTACGAGCAGTACTTC.

The chain couples TRBV4-1 to TRBJ2-5; 13 bases are a match to TRBD2. Germline CDR1 and CDR2: MGHRA and YSYEKL. This CDR3 is built from 16 residues. V dropped 2 bases and J dropped 3; count of bases not matched to a gene: 3. CDR3 nucleotides: TGCGCCAGCAGCCAACCTGGACTAGCGGGGGAAGAGACCCAGTACTTC. It codes for CASSQPGLAGEETQYF.

The chain uses TRBV19 and TRBJ2-7; TRBD1 agrees at 9 bases. The germline gives CDR1 LNHDA, CDR2 SQIVND (reference sequence). This CDR3 is 14 amino acids long. Trimming removed 8 bases from V and 3 bases from J; junction bases left unmatched: 8. The CDR3 spells CASSAGQGDYEQYF. The CDR3, as DNA: TGTGCCAGTTCCGCGGGACAGGGTGACTACGAGCAGTACTTC.

This clone was seen only a few times. This chain joins TRBV6-1 and TRBJ1-2, with TRBD1 matching 11 bases. In germline, CDR1 is MNHNS, CDR2 SASEGT. The CDR3 is made up of 15 amino acids. The J segment lost 6 bases and the V segment lost 7 bases, leaving 10 bases of the junction unmatched. The CDR3 nucleotides read TGTGCCAGCAACTCCCGGGACAGGGGGGGTCATGGCTACACCTTC. Its protein product is CASNSRDRGGHGYTF.

This clone turned up a few times. The chain is built from TRBV5-1 and TRBJ2-1; perhaps TRBD2 as D (6 bases). The germline V and J ends were trimmed by 0 bases and 0 bases, with 13 bases remaining between them. CDR1 is SGHRS and CDR2 is YFSETQ in the germline V gene. The CDR3 spans 17 residues. DNA of the CDR3: TGCGCCAGCAGCTTGGCGTCGGCGGGGAGCTCCTACAATGAGCAGTTCTTC. This gives the protein CASSLASAGSSYNEQFF.

This clone turned up a few times. Other DNA sequences within the sample encode an identical CDR3. The chain uses TRBV4-3 and TRBJ2-5, with D maybe TRBD1 (5 bases). The CDR3 sequence is 13 residues long. Germline loops: CDR1 LGHNA, CDR2 YSLEER. Trimming removed 4 bases from V and 4 bases from J, with 10 bases in between. The CDR3 here is CASSRIRGETQYF. CDR3 DNA: TGCGCCAGCAGCCGCATTAGGGGAGAGACCCAGTACTTC.

The chain couples TRBV30 to TRBJ1-6; D not resolved. CDR3 length: 14 amino acids. Germline CDR1 and CDR2: GTSNPN and SVGIG (reference sequence). The ends were cut back, 0 bases at V and 7 bases at J, with 10 bases in the middle. This CDR3 reads CAWSVATTNSPLHF. CDR3 nucleotides: TGTGCCTGGAGTGTAGCCACCACCAATTCACCCCTCCACTTT.

This clone was counted a few times. The chain couples TRBV4-3 to TRBJ2-1; TRBD1 matches 8 bases. The germline V gene has CDR1 LGHNA and CDR2 YSLEER. There are 15 residues in the CDR3. Germline trimming cut 3 bases from V and 4 bases from J; bases unmatched to any gene: 5. The CDR3 reads CASSHAGTGYNEQFF. In nucleotides, the CDR3 is TGCGCCAGCAGCCACGCCGGGACAGGATACAATGAGCAGTTCTTC.

The chain uses TRBV18 and TRBJ1-5; D not resolved. V was cut by 6 bases and J by 4 bases, with 7 bases left in between. Germline V gene lookup returns CDR1 KGHSH and CDR2 LQKENI. The CDR3 is 12 residues long. The CDR3 nucleotides are TGTGCCAGCTCCGGAGGGAATCAGCCCCAGCATTTT. This sequence encodes CASSGGNQPQHF.

In its sample, this clone was seen a few times. The chain uses TRBV4-1 and TRBJ1-2; maybe TRBD1 (6 bases). This CDR3 has 16 residues. Germline V gene lookup returns CDR1 MGHRA and CDR2 YSYEKL. Trimming left V 4 bases short and J 8 bases short, with 23 bases between. The CDR3: CASSPDPVADRRGYTF. The CDR3, as DNA: TGCGCCAGCAGCCCAGATCCCGTGGCGGACAGACGGGGCTACACCTTC.

The CDR3 DNA follows: TGTGCCAGCAGACGACTAGTTGAGCACAATGAGCAGTTCTTC. It yields the protein CASRRLVEHNEQFF. The chain combines TRBV2 with TRBJ2-1; possible D gene TRBD2, 6 bases. There are 14 residues in the CDR3. Trimming shortened V by 6 bases and J by 5 bases, and 14 bases separated the two germline ends. Per the germline V gene, CDR1 is SNHLY and CDR2 is FYNNEI.

The sample holds a few counts of this clone. This chain joins TRBV20-1 and TRBJ1-1; D is unresolved. The V and J ends lost 6 bases and 0 bases respectively, with 2 bases between them. CDR3 length: 10 amino acids. CDR1 and CDR2 from the germline V gene are DFQATT and SNEGSKA (reference sequence). The CDR3 sequence is CSALNTEAFF. CDR3 bases: TGCAGTGCCTTGAACACTGAAGCTTTCTTT.